The following is a T cell receptor (beta chain) sequence with its context. This entry belongs to a study of blood T cell repertoires in COVID-19. The overall study: Some COVID-19 samples were acute and others convalescent; all came from the United States, Italy and Spain. PBMCs, B-cell-depleted T cells, or T cells were the source of the cDNA or gDNA that made up the material.

Study processing details: Reference gene primer amplification in the assay estimated nucleated cell counts. Clones were read by immunoSEQ multiplex PCR, and TCRdb kept only the in-frame ones, dropping some. V and J calls and clone size are as listed in that table; D and trimming were resolved from the DNA. The table lists about 200,000 clones, roughly 86% of them singletons. The CDR3 spans 16 residues. V shed 0 bases and J 2 bases; nucleotides not matched to a gene: 1. Per the germline V gene, CDR1 is SGHRS and CDR2 is YFSETQ. What was sequenced was peripheral blood. J is TRBJ1-4 and V is TRBV5-1; TRBD1 aligns across 10 bases. This receptor was identified in a man younger than 35 with active or convalescent COVID-19. The CDR3 region is CASSLATGGTNEKLFF. CDR3 sequence (DNA): TGCGCCAGCAGCTTGGCGACAGGGGGCACTAATGAAAAACTGTTTTTT.